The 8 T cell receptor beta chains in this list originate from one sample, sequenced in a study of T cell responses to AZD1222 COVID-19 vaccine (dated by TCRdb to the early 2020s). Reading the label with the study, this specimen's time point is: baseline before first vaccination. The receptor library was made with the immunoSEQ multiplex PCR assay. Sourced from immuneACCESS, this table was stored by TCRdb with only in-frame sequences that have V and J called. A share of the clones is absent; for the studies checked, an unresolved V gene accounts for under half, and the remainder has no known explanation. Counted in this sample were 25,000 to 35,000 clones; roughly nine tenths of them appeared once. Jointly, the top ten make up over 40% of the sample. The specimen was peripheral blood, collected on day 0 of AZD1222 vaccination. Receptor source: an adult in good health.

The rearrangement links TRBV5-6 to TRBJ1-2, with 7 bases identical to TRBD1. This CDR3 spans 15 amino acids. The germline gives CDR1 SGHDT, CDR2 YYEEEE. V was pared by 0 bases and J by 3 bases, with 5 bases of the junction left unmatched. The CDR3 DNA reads TGTGCCAGCAGCTTGGTAGACAGGGTAGACTATGGCTACACCTTC. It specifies CASSLVDRVDYGYTF. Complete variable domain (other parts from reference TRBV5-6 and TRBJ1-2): DAGVTQSPTHLIKTRGQQVTLRCSPKSGHDTVSWYQQALGQGPQFIFQYYEEEERQRGNFPDRFSGHQFPNYSSELNVNALLLGDSALYLCASSLVDRVDYGYTFGSGTRLTVV.

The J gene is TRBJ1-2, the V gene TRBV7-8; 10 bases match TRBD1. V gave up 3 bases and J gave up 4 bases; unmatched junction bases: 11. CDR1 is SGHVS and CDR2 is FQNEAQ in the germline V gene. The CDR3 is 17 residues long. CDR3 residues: CASSLMTGGAGGYGYTF. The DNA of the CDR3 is TGTGCCAGCAGCTTGATGACAGGGGGCGCGGGGGGCTATGGCTACACCTTC.

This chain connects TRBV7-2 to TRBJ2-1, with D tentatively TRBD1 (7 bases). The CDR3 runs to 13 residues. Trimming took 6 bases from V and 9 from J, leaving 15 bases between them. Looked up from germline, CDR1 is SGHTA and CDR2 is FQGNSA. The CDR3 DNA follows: TGTGCCAGCAGATTACGACAGGGAGGTGAGCAGTTCTTC. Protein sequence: CASRLRQGGEQFF. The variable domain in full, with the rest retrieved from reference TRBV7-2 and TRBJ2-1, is GAGVSQSPSNKVTEKGKDVELRCDPISGHTALYWYRQSLGQGLEFLIYFQGNSAPDKSGLPSDRFSAERTGGSVSTLTIQRTQQEDSAVYLCASRLRQGGEQFFGPGTRLTVL.

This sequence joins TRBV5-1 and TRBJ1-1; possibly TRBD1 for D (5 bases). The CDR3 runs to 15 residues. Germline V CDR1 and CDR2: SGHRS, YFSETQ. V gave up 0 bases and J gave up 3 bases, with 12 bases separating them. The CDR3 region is CASSLVGRADTEAFF. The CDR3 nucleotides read TGCGCCAGCAGCTTGGTCGGCAGGGCGGACACTGAAGCTTTCTTT. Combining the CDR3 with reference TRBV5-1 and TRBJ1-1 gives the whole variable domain KAGVTQTPRYLIKTRGQQVTLSCSPISGHRSVSWYQQTPGQGLQFLFEYFSETQRNKGNFPGRFSGRQFSNSRSEMNVSTLELGDSALYLCASSLVGRADTEAFFGQGTRLTVV.

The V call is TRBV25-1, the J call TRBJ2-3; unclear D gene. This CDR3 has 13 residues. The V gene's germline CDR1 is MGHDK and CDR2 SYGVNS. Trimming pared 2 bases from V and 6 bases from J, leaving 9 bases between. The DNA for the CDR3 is TGTGCCAGCAGTGAACAGGTAACGGATACGCAGTATTTT. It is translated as CASSEQVTDTQYF.

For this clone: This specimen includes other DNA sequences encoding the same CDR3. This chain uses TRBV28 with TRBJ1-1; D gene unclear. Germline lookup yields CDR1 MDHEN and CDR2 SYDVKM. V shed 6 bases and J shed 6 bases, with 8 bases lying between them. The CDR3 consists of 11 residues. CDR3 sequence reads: CASRGRPEAFF. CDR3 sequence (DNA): TGTGCCAGCAGAGGGCGACCTGAAGCTTTCTTT.

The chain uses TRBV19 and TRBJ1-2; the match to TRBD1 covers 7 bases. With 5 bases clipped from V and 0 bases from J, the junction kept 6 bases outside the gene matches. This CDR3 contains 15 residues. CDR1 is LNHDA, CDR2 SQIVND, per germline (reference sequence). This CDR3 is CASSVRGTANYGYTF. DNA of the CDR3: TGTGCCAGTAGTGTCAGGGGGACTGCTAACTATGGCTACACCTTC.

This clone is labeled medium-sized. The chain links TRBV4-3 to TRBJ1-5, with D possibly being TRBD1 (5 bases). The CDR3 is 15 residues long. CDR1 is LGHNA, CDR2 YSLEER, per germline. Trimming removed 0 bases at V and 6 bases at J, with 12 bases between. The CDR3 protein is CASSQDNWGAQPQHF. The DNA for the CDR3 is TGCGCCAGCAGCCAAGATAACTGGGGCGCTCAGCCCCAGCATTTT.